The clone carrying this T cell receptor beta chain has only a few counts. Through a sample-barcoded 5' primer and a J-beta primer mix, a second PCR was run for about 6 to 11 cycles. TCRdb re-called the 5' RACE reads with MiXCR, one entry per CDR3 protein. The sample contains some 1.7 million distinct CDR3 sequences, 28% of which appear only once. This sample is drawn from a study of blood T cells in healthy people across ages. The sequence came from a woman aged 25 to 39 in good health. Material for sequencing was blood.

The CDR3 reads CASSVGTGPSPLHF. CDR3 nucleotides: TGTGCCAGCAGCGTCGGCACAGGGCCTTCACCCCTCCACTTT. This chain connects TRBV7-9 to TRBJ1-6, with D possibly matching TRBD1 (6 bases). The V and J ends lost 5 bases and 9 bases respectively, with 14 bases between them. The germline V gene encodes CDR1 SEHNR and CDR2 FQNEAQ (reference sequence). There are 14 residues in the CDR3.